These T cell receptor beta chains were read from a single sample in a study of siplizumab effects on memory and regulatory T cells. TCRdb's table, derived via immunoSEQ multiplex PCR, lists solely in-frame clones and lacks some. The sample comprises roughly 80,000 clones, 87% of which are singletons, and over 1.5% rests with the top ten. The sample taken for sequencing was Tregs sorted from blood. Receptor source: a human donor in good health. Each CDR3 is given with its conserved first and last residue. D genes are given only for firm matches. A clone size is listed for some rows: how often the clone was seen (once, few, many), or a class if it is expanded.

V gene	clone size	D gene	J gene	CDR3 DNA	CDR3 protein
TRBV18	NA	NA	TRBJ1-1	TGTGCCAGCTCACCGGTTGGATTCGCTGAAGCTTTCTTT	CASSPVGFAEAFF
TRBV6-5	NA	NA	TRBJ1-3	TGTGCCAGCAGTTATAGTCCAGACTCTGGAAACACCATATATTTT	CASSYSPDSGNTIYF
TRBV6-1	once	TRBD2	TRBJ2-1	TGTGCCAGCAGTGAGGGCCTAGCGGGGGGCTACAATGAGCAGTTCTTC	CASSEGLAGGYNEQFF
TRBV5-6	NA	NA	TRBJ2-4	TGTGCCAGCAGCTACAGACCGGAGTCCCTAGCCAAAAACATTCAGTACTTC	CASSYRPESLAKNIQYF
TRBV29-1	NA	NA	TRBJ2-3	TGCAGCGTGGACAGCGGCACAGATACGCAGTATTTT	CSVDSGTDTQYF
TRBV4-2	NA	NA	TRBJ1-2	TGTGCCAGCAGCCAAGGCGAAGGGAATGGCTACACCTTC	CASSQGEGNGYTF
TRBV5-6	NA	TRBD1	TRBJ1-2	TGTGCCAGCAGCCCAGACAGGGACTATGGCTACACCTTC	CASSPDRDYGYTF
TRBV6-1	NA	TRBD2	TRBJ2-1	TGTGCCAGCAGTGGCGCGCGCGGGGGTGAGCAGTTCTTC	CASSGARGGEQFF
TRBV11-2	NA	TRBD1	TRBJ1-6	TGTGCCAGCAGCTCTCAGGGGGCAAATTCACCCCTCCACTTT	CASSSQGANSPLHF
TRBV7-2	NA	NA	TRBJ2-1	TGTGCCAGCAGCACCTACGGGGGGCCCAATGAGCAGTTCTTC	CASSTYGGPNEQFF
TRBV6-5	NA	NA	TRBJ1-1	TGTGCCAGCAGGGGACCGACTGAAGCTTTCTTT	CASRGPTEAFF
TRBV2	NA	NA	TRBJ2-2	TGTGCCAGCAGTGATACCACCGGGGAGCTGTTTTTT	CASSDTTGELFF
TRBV7-2	medium-sized	NA	TRBJ1-2	TGTGCCAGCAGCCCAACAGGTATCCCCCTAGGGGGCTACACCTTC	CASSPTGIPLGGYTF
TRBV18	NA	NA	TRBJ2-7	TGTGCCAGCTCATTGGGGGGGGCTCTCTCCTACGAGCAGTACTTC	CASSLGGALSYEQYF
TRBV4-2	NA	TRBD2	TRBJ2-7	TGTGCCAGCAGCCAGACCGCCGAGCGGGGGGCCTACGAGCAGTACTTC	CASSQTAERGAYEQYF
TRBV12-5	NA	NA	TRBJ1-5	TGTGCTAGTGGTTTGGAAGGGGGAGGCAATCAGCCCCAGCATTTT	CASGLEGGGNQPQHF
TRBV4-2	NA	NA	TRBJ2-5	TGTGCCAGCAGCCAAACTCGAGAGACCCAGTACTTC	CASSQTRETQYF
TRBV29-1	NA	NA	TRBJ1-3	TGCAGCGTCGACAGCTCTGGAAACACCATATATTTT	CSVDSSGNTIYF
TRBV18	NA	NA	TRBJ2-7	TGTGCCAGCGCGACAGTCGGAGGCTCCTACGAGCAGTACTTC	CASATVGGSYEQYF
TRBV11-2	once	NA	TRBJ2-3	TGTGCCAGCAGCTTAGTTTCAGCTGGCACAGATACGCAGTATTTT	CASSLVSAGTDTQYF
TRBV7-9	NA	NA	TRBJ2-5	TGTGCCAGCAGCTTAGCAGGGGACGAGACCCAGTACTTC	CASSLAGDETQYF
TRBV6-6	few	TRBD1	TRBJ1-2	TGTGCCAGCAGTTACGGGGACAGGCTTTCAGGCTACACCTTC	CASSYGDRLSGYTF
TRBV5-6	NA	NA	TRBJ2-7	TGTGCCAGCAGCTCGACAGGTCTTAACTACGAGCAGTACTTC	CASSSTGLNYEQYF
TRBV10-3	NA	NA	TRBJ1-2	TGTGCCATCAGTGGGGGACAAGAAAACTATGGCTACACCTTC	CAISGGQENYGYTF
TRBV7-2	NA	NA	TRBJ2-4	TGTGCCAGCAGCTTCGGGGGGACAACCCTAGCCAAAAACATTCAGTACTTC	CASSFGGTTLAKNIQYF
TRBV9	NA	NA	TRBJ2-3	TGTGCCAGCAGCGAAAACACAGATACGCAGTATTTT	CASSENTDTQYF
TRBV5-4	NA	NA	TRBJ1-1	TGTGCCAGCAGCCCTGGACAGCACCTCCTTGAAGCTTTCTTT	CASSPGQHLLEAFF
TRBV27	NA	NA	TRBJ2-3	TGTGCCAGCAGTTTTGGCGGAACCACAGATACGCAGTATTTT	CASSFGGTTDTQYF
TRBV5-1	NA	TRBD2	TRBJ2-5	TGCGCCAGCAGCTTAATGACTAGCGCCTGGGAGACCCAGTACTTC	CASSLMTSAWETQYF
TRBV7-3	NA	TRBD2	TRBJ2-2	TGTGCCAGCAGCCCTAGGGGCGGACTAGCGGGTCGGAGCGGGGAGCTGTTTTTT	CASSPRGGLAGRSGELFF
TRBV5-6	NA	TRBD1	TRBJ2-1	TGTGCCAGCAGCCCCCGGGCGGGACAGGAGTACAATGAGCAGTTCTTC	CASSPRAGQEYNEQFF
TRBV10-3	once	TRBD2	TRBJ2-5	TGTGCCATCAGTGACTCCCGACTAGCGGGGGGGTCGACCCAGTACTTC	CAISDSRLAGGSTQYF
TRBV5-1	NA	NA	TRBJ2-3	TGCGCCAGCCAACCCCAGGAAGGTACGCAGTATTTT	CASQPQEGTQYF
TRBV7-2	once	NA	TRBJ1-2	TGTGCCAGCAGCTTAGCGCAGTACTATGGCTACACCTTC	CASSLAQYYGYTF
TRBV5-5	NA	NA	TRBJ2-7	TGTGCCAGCAGCTTGCAAGTCAACTACGAGCAGTACTTC	CASSLQVNYEQYF
TRBV5-1	NA	TRBD1	TRBJ1-4	TGCGCCAGCAGCCGGGGACAGACAATTAATGAAAAACTGTTTTTT	CASSRGQTINEKLFF
TRBV27	NA	NA	TRBJ1-5	TGTGCCAGCAGAGGACAGCTTAATCAGCCCCAGCATTTT	CASRGQLNQPQHF
TRBV10-3	NA	TRBD2	TRBJ2-1	TGTGCCATCACCGGGACTAGCGGGGGGGCTTCACTATACAATGAGCAGTTCTTC	CAITGTSGGASLYNEQFF
TRBV4-2	once	NA	TRBJ2-3	TGTGCCAGCAGCCAAGCCCACTTAGCGCCAAGCACAGATACGCAGTATTTT	CASSQAHLAPSTDTQYF
TRBV10-1	NA	NA	TRBJ1-4	TGCGCCAGCACCCAATTCCGGGAAAAACTGTTTTTT	CASTQFREKLFF
TRBV29-1	NA	TRBD1	TRBJ1-2	TGCAGCGTGGACAACTTAGGGACAGGGCGTTCTGGCTACACCTTC	CSVDNLGTGRSGYTF
TRBV6-1	NA	NA	TRBJ1-1	TGTGCCAGCAGAGATGGTCAGGGGTTTGAAGCTTTCTTT	CASRDGQGFEAFF
TRBV7-8	NA	TRBD2	TRBJ2-3	TGTGCCAGCCAACCTAGCGGCCTTAGCACAGATACGCAGTATTTT	CASQPSGLSTDTQYF
TRBV10-3	NA	NA	TRBJ2-2	TGTGCCATCGGGGGGACAGTCAACACCGGGGAGCTGTTTTTT	CAIGGTVNTGELFF
TRBV18	once	NA	TRBJ1-1	TGTGCCAGCTCACCATTCCAGGCGGCGAACACTGAAGCTTTCTTT	CASSPFQAANTEAFF
TRBV2	NA	TRBD2	TRBJ2-7	TGTGCCAGCCGGGGACTAGCGGCTATCTACGAGCAGTACTTC	CASRGLAAIYEQYF
TRBV14	NA	NA	TRBJ1-2	TGTGCCAGCAGCCAACCTAGGGGCTACACCTTC	CASSQPRGYTF